This TCR beta chain came from a study of shared clonotypes between healthy human individuals. Overall study context: With ages of 18 to 49, the donors were two women and three men.

Recent acute infections and vaccinations were absent in the healthy HIV-negative adult donors. V gave up 1 base and J gave up 3 bases, with 13 bases separating them. The CDR3 contains 15 residues. The V gene's germline CDR1 is SGHDT and CDR2 YYEEEE. Genomic DNA per cell subset filled all wells of several immunoSEQ plates. The protocol was immunoSEQ multiplex PCR, while the TCRdb copy is restricted to in-frame clones and leaves out a portion. The sample contains over a million clones, roughly 75% of which appear only once. The sample was memory CD4+ T cells sorted from blood. This sample's subset: CD45RA-negative fraction. The origin of this receptor is a man aged 18 to 30 in good health. The chain recombines TRBV5-6 with TRBJ1-2, with D perhaps matching TRBD1 (6 bases). CDR3 DNA: TGTGCCAGCAGCTTGAGGGGGGCGGAGGACTATGGCTACACCTTC. Protein sequence: CASSLRGAEDYGYTF.